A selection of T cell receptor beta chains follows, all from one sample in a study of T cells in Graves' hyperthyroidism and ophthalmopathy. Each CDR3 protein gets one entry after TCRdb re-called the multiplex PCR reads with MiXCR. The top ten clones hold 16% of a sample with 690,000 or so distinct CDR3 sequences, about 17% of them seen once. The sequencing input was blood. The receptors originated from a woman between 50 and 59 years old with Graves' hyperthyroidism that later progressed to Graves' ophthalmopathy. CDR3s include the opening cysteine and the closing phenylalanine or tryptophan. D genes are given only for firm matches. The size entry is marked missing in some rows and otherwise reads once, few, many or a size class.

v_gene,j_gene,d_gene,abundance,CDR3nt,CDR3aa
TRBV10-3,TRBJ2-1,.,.,TGTGCCATCAGGGACCCGAGAGGGCACAATGAGCAGTTCTTC,CAIRDPRGHNEQFF
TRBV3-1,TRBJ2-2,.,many,TGTGCCAGCAGCACACAGGGTTTTCCCGGGGAGCTGTTTTTT,CASSTQGFPGELFF
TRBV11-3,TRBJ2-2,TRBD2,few,TGTGCCAGCAGCTTGGAACTAGCGGGGGCCACCGGGGAGCTGTTTTTT,CASSLELAGATGELFF
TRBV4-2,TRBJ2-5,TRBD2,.,TGTGCCAGCAGCCAATCTAGCGGGGGTCAAGAGACCCAGTACTTC,CASSQSSGGQETQYF
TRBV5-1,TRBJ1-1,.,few,TGCGCCAGCAGCCCACCAAGGGGTAGAAACACTGAAGCTTTCTTT,CASSPPRGRNTEAFF
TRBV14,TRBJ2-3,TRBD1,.,TGTGCCAGCAGCCAAGATGAGTGGAGGACAGGGTGGTATTTT,CASSQDEWRTGWYF
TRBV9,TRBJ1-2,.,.,TGTGCCAGCAGCGTATCTTCAGCTAACTATGGCTACACCTTC,CASSVSSANYGYTF
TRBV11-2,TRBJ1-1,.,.,TGTGCCAGCACCCTACAGGAAACGAACACTGAAGCTTTCTTT,CASTLQETNTEAFF
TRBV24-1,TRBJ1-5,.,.,TGTGCCACCAGTGATTCGAGCGATCAGCCCCAGCATTTT,CATSDSSDQPQHF
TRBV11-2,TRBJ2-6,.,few,TGTGCCAGCAAGAGAACTGGGGCCAACGTCCTGACTTTC,CASKRTGANVLTF
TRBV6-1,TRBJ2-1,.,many,TGTGCCAGCAGTACCCGGACATCACGAGGAACCTACAATGAGCAGTTCTTC,CASSTRTSRGTYNEQFF
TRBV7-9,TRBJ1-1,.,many,TGTGCCAGCAGCTTAGAGGCGAACACTGAAGCTTTCTTT,CASSLEANTEAFF
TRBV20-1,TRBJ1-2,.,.,TGCAGTGCTCTATTTGACAGAGCTCTGGATGGCTACACCTTC,CSALFDRALDGYTF
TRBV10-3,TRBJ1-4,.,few,TGTGCCATCTCAGATCAGGGCCGGGGGAATGAAAAACTGTTTTTT,CAISDQGRGNEKLFF
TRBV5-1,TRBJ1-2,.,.,TGCGCCAGCAGCTTGGGGGAGTCCGGGAACTATGGCTACACCTTC,CASSLGESGNYGYTF
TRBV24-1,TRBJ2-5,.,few,TGTGCCACCAGTGATTTGCTGGGAACCAACCAAGAGACCCAGTACTTC,CATSDLLGTNQETQYF
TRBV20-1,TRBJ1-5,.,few,TGCAGTGCTTTTGAGTTTAATGGACAGTATAGCAATCAGCCCCAGCATTTT,CSAFEFNGQYSNQPQHF
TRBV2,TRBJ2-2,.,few,TGTGCCAGCAGGCTAGCCCCCGGGGAGCTGTTTTTT,CASRLAPGELFF
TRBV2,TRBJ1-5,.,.,TGTGCCAGCAGCCGAACTGGGATGAGTAATCCGCCCCAGCATTTT,CASSRTGMSNPPQHF
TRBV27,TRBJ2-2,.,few,TGTGCCAGCAGTTTTGGGGAGGCCGGGGAGCTGTTTTTT,CASSFGEAGELFF
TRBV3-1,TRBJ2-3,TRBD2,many,TGTGCCAGCAGCCAACCTCTAGCGGGGGGCACAGATACGCAGTATTTT,CASSQPLAGGTDTQYF
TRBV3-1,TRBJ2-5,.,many,TGTGCCAGCAGCCAACACCCGGGTGGGGAGACCCAGTACTTC,CASSQHPGGETQYF
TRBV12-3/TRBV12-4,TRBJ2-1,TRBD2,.,TGTGCCAGCAGCCACGGACTAGCGGGCCACCAAAGCTCCTACAATGAGCAGTTCTTC,CASSHGLAGHQSSYNEQFF
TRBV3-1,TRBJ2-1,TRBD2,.,TGTGCCAGCAGCTCTCCCCTTTTTGCGGGGGGCACCTACAATGAGCAGTTCTTC,CASSSPLFAGGTYNEQFF
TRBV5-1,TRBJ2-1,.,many,TGCGCCAGCAGCTTATCTACAGACTCCTACAATGAGCAGTTCTTC,CASSLSTDSYNEQFF
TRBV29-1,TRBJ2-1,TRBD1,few,TGCAGCGTTGACTGGGACAGGGCTCGTGAGCAGTTCTTC,CSVDWDRAREQFF
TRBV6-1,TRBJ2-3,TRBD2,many,TGTGCCAGCAGTCGGGGACTAGCGACCACAGATACGCAGTATTTT,CASSRGLATTDTQYF
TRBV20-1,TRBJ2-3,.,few,TGCAGTGCTTACGGGACATACCCCTCAACAGATACGCAGTATTTT,CSAYGTYPSTDTQYF
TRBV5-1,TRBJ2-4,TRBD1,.,TGCGCCAGCAGCTTCCAGTGGCAGGGGGCTACCAAAAACATTCAGTACTTC,CASSFQWQGATKNIQYF
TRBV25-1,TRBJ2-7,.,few,TGTGCCAGCAGTGAACCAGGAACGGATGAGCAGTACTTC,CASSEPGTDEQYF
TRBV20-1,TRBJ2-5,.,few,TGCAGTGCCGACCGGGGGGAGACCCAGTACTTC,CSADRGETQYF
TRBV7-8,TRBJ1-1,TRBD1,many,TGTGCCAGCAGCTCTACCGGGACAGGGAACACTGAAGCTTTCTTT,CASSSTGTGNTEAFF
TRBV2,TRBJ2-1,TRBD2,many,TGTGCCAGCAGTGGGACTAGCGGGGGGGCTTTGAGAAATGAGCAGTTCTTC,CASSGTSGGALRNEQFF
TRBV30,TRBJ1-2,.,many,TGTGCCTGGAGTGGTGACACCTCTTACTATGGCTACACCTTC,CAWSGDTSYYGYTF
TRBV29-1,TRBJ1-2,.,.,TGCAGCGTTGAAGATCTGGGGGGCTACACCTTC,CSVEDLGGYTF
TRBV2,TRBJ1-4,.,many,TGTGCCAGCAGTGTGGTCCCGGGGGCAGCTGAAAAACTGTTTTTT,CASSVVPGAAEKLFF
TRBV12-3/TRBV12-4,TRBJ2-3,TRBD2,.,TGTGCCAGCAGTTGGACTAGCGGGACTACAGATACGCAGTATTTT,CASSWTSGTTDTQYF
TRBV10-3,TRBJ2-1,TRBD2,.,TGTGCCATCAGTGAGGCTAGCGGGAGGGCCAATGAGCAGTTCTTC,CAISEASGRANEQFF
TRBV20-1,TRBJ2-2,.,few,TGCAGTGCTATTGACCGGCGTGACACCGGGGAGCTGTTTTTT,CSAIDRRDTGELFF
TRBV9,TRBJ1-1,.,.,TGTGCCAGCAGCGTAGGGGGGGGGCTTGACACTGAAGCTTTCTTT,CASSVGGGLDTEAFF
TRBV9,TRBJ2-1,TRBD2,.,TGTGCCAGCAGCGTAGGGGTCCTAGCCACCAAGGGAGGGTTCTACAATGAGCAGTTCTTC,CASSVGVLATKGGFYNEQFF
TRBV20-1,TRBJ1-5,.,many,TGCAGTGCTATCCGAACCGGGCCAAATCAGCCCCAGCATTTT,CSAIRTGPNQPQHF
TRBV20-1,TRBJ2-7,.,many,TGCAGTGCTAGAGGCCCCAGGGACCCCTCCTACGAGCAGTACTTC,CSARGPRDPSYEQYF
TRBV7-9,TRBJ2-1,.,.,TGTGCCAGCAGCTTGGACGATAAGAGGCAGTTCTTC,CASSLDDKRQFF
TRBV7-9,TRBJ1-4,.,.,TGTGCCAGCAGCTTAGGACTCCAGTATCGTCCAAATGAAAAACTGTTTTTT,CASSLGLQYRPNEKLFF
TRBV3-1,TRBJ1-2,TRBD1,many,TGTGCCAGCACCTCGACAGGGGGCCACTATGGCTACACCTTC,CASTSTGGHYGYTF
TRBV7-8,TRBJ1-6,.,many,TGTGCCAGCAGTAGCACGGGGTACAGTCAAAATTCACCCCTCCACTTT,CASSSTGYSQNSPLHF
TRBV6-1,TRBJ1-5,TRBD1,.,TGTGCCAGCAGCTTTCGGGACAGGGGCCCAATTCAGCCCCAGCATTTT,CASSFRDRGPIQPQHF
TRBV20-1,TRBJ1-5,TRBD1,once,TGCAGTGCTTACAGGGGCTTGAATCAGCCCCAGCATTTT,CSAYRGLNQPQHF
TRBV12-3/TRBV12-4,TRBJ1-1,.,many,TGTGCCAGCTGCCCCGTGGCTTTTGACACTGAAGCTTTCTTT,CASCPVAFDTEAFF
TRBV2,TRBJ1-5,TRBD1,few,TGTGCCAGCAGTGGGCTCTCCGGGACAGGTAATCAGCCCCAGCATTTT,CASSGLSGTGNQPQHF
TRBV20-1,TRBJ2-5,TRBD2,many,TGCAGTGCTAGAGTTCTACCGGGGGCTAGCGGGGGCAACAAACAAGAGACCCAGTACTTC,CSARVLPGASGGNKQETQYF
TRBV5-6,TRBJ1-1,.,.,TGTGCCAGCAGCCCCGTTCCGGGGGCCGGCACTGAAGCTTTCTTT,CASSPVPGAGTEAFF
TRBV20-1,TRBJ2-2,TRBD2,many,TGCAGTGCGGAATTAGCGGGGGGGCGCCCCGGGGAGCTGTTTTTT,CSAELAGGRPGELFF
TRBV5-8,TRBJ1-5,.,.,TGTGCCAGCAGTACAGGATTCGATCAGCCCCAGCATTTT,CASSTGFDQPQHF
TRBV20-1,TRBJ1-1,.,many,TGCAGTGCTGAGAGAGTAGAAGCTTTCTTT,CSAERVEAFF
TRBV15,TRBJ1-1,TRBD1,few,TGTGCCACCAGCAGAGGGGACAGGGGGTTGAACACTGAAGCTTTCTTT,CATSRGDRGLNTEAFF
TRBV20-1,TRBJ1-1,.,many,TGCAGTGCCGACCCGGTGGGCACCCTGAACACTGAAGCTTTCTTT,CSADPVGTLNTEAFF